Listed below are T cell receptor beta chains from one sample, sequenced in a study of shared clonotypes between healthy human individuals. Repertoires were generated with immunoSEQ multiplex PCR, while TCRdb's copy carries only in-frame clones and drops some. The sample carries more than 1 million clones, roughly 74% recorded once. The sequenced sample consisted of memory CD4+ T cells from PBMCs. All receptors come from a man younger than 35 in good health. Some clones in this sample may be carry-over from other donors' samples. The conserved cysteine and the conserved F or W are not part of the CDR3 here. Size values are once, few and many counts, or a class for expanded clones, and some rows have none.

CDR3 protein: ASSVPGSGELF
CDR3 length: 11
V gene: TRBV25-1
clone size: few

CDR3 protein: ASAQAGLDTQY
CDR3 length: 11
V gene: TRBV25-1
clone size: NA

CDR3 protein: ASSISTNYGYT
CDR3 length: 11
V gene: TRBV11-1
clone size: many

CDR3 protein: ASSFRQRGSYEQY
CDR3 length: 13
V gene: TRBV7-9
clone size: NA

CDR3 protein: ASSWTGVDTQY
CDR3 length: 11
V gene: TRBV7-9
clone size: NA

CDR3 protein: ASSLPWATTTDTQY
CDR3 length: 14
V gene: TRBV5-1
clone size: few

CDR3 protein: SASDQGEQF
CDR3 length: 9
V gene: TRBV20-1
clone size: NA

CDR3 protein: ASSPRGRDTQY
CDR3 length: 11
V gene: TRBV13
clone size: NA

CDR3 protein: ASSPGTGHSGNTIY
CDR3 length: 14
V gene: TRBV18
clone size: NA

CDR3 protein: ASAPGLPTHTGELF
CDR3 length: 14
V gene: TRBV12-5
clone size: NA

CDR3 protein: ASSEVLGNTIY
CDR3 length: 11
V gene: TRBV6-1
clone size: once

CDR3 protein: ASSHPSGRGAKNIQY
CDR3 length: 15
V gene: TRBV4-1
clone size: NA

CDR3 protein: ASSERGARGANVLT
CDR3 length: 14
V gene: TRBV6-1
clone size: NA

CDR3 protein: ASSRELTSTDTQY
CDR3 length: 13
V gene: TRBV7-9
clone size: NA

CDR3 protein: ASSLSPDSSYEQY
CDR3 length: 13
V gene: TRBV6-5
clone size: NA

CDR3 protein: AWRASGPRDEQF
CDR3 length: 12
V gene: TRBV30
clone size: NA